One and the same sample provided the 24 T cell receptor beta chains below, sequenced in a study of molecular identifiers for immune sequencing clone quantification. TCRdb passed the PCR reads through MiXCR, listing each CDR3 protein once. The sample yields about 89,000 distinct CDR3 sequences, around 19% seen once. Sequencing was done on a sample of naive CD8+ T cells from blood, with Jurkat cell RNA spiked in. Subset here: FACS-sorted CD8+CD4-CCR7+CD45RA+ naive T cells. These receptors originate from a human donor in good health. Some libraries in this study had Jurkat cell RNA spiked in.

The rearrangement uses TRBV7-9 and TRBJ1-1, with TRBD1 matching over 9 bases. The CDR3 consists of 15 residues. Germline trimming cut 5 bases from V and 5 bases from J; bases unmatched to any gene: 9. Germline V gene lookup returns CDR1 SEHNR and CDR2 FQNEAQ (reference sequence). CDR3 coding DNA: TGTGCCAGCAGCCCAACTCCGGGACAGGGTACTGAAGCTTTCTTT. Translating gives CASSPTPGQGTEAFF.

This clonotype occurred many times. The rearrangement links TRBV27 to TRBJ1-5; D is undetermined. CDR1 is MNHEY, CDR2 SMNVEV, per germline (reference sequence). V lost 1 base and J 2 bases, leaving 12 bases between the germline ends. This CDR3 has 16 amino acids. The CDR3 region is CASSLYSPGGNQPQHF. CDR3 bases: TGTGCCAGCAGTTTATACTCCCCAGGTGGCAATCAGCCCCAGCATTTT.

As to this clonotype: This may be a read error, as it is one base from a much larger clone. The V and J genes are TRBV10-2 and TRBJ2-5, with 7 nucleotides matching TRBD2. Germline CDR1 and CDR2: WSHSY and SAAADI. The CDR3 totals 14 residues. The CDR3 sequence is CASNAAGAQEAQYF. The CDR3 coding sequence is TGCGCCAGCAACGCGGCGGGAGCTCAAGAGGCCCAGTACTTC.

Ten or more counts support this clonotype. The chain uses TRBV25-1 and TRBJ2-5, with TRBD1 matching 7 bases. This CDR3 comprises 15 residues. The germline V gene has CDR1 MGHDK and CDR2 SYGVNS. The J segment lost 5 bases and the V segment lost 6 bases, leaving 12 bases of the junction unmatched. DNA of the CDR3: TGTGCCAGCAGAACTTTGACAGGGCTTTCGGAGACCCAGTACTTC. It translates to CASRTLTGLSETQYF.

This clonotype has a count of ten or more. The rearrangement links TRBV27 to TRBJ1-1; D might be TRBD1 (6 bases). Between the trimmed V and J ends, which lost 2 bases and 1 base, there was a span of 11 bases. The V gene's germline CDR1 is MNHEY and CDR2 SMNVEV (reference sequence). The CDR3 sequence is 15 residues long. CDR3 nucleotides: TGTGCCAGCAGTTTAGTGGGGGCTGAGAACACTGAAGCTTTCTTT. This translates into CASSLVGAENTEAFF.

The chain recombines TRBV7-9 with TRBJ1-2; D unresolved. Trimming pared 8 bases from V and 3 bases from J, leaving 16 bases between. The CDR3 covers 14 residues. CDR1 is SEHNR and CDR2 is FQNEAQ in the germline V gene (reference sequence). CDR3 region: CASCRPMDDYGYTF. As DNA, the CDR3 is TGTGCCAGCTGCCGTCCGATGGATGACTATGGCTACACCTTC.

This clonotype was recorded at least ten times. The V and J genes are TRBV9 and TRBJ2-3; either TRBD1 or TRBD2 may fit D (6 bases each). This CDR3 has 15 amino acids. CDR1 and CDR2 (germline): SGDLS, YYNGEE. V was trimmed by 0 bases and J by 0 bases, leaving 8 bases between them. The CDR3 sequence: CASSVAGASTDTQYF. As DNA, the CDR3 is TGTGCCAGCAGCGTAGCGGGGGCCAGCACAGATACGCAGTATTTT. The full variable domain, rest sourced from reference TRBV9 and TRBJ2-3, is DSGVTQTPKHLITATGQRVTLRCSPRSGDLSVYWYQQSLDQGLQFLIQYYNGEERAKGNILERFSAQQFPDLHSELNLSSLELGDSALYFCASSVAGASTDTQYFGPGTRLTVL.

This clonotype was seen ten or more times. The J gene is TRBJ1-6, the V gene TRBV6-1; tentative D call: TRBD1 (5 bases). This CDR3 comprises 15 residues. From germline, CDR1 is MNHNS and CDR2 SASEGT. V lost 6 bases and J 3 bases, leaving 12 bases between the germline ends. The CDR3 sequence is CASRTRDVYNSPLHF. The CDR3 DNA is TGTGCCAGCAGGACTCGGGACGTCTATAATTCACCCCTCCACTTT.

This clonotype has ten or more counts. The V call is TRBV28, the J call TRBJ2-7; D is unresolved. V was shortened by 2 bases and J by 2 bases, with 7 bases between the two germline ends. The CDR3 consists of 13 residues. Germline V CDR1 and CDR2: MDHEN, SYDVKM. The CDR3 region is CASSLQRTYEQYF. In DNA form, the CDR3 reads TGTGCCAGCAGTTTACAGAGAACCTACGAGCAGTACTTC.

As to this clonotype: The junction departs from germline at one end; a sequencing error may be responsible. The chain combines TRBV4-2 with TRBJ2-2; 9 bases fit TRBD2. The CDR3 is 17 residues long. Germline V gene sequence: CDR1 LGHNA, CDR2 YNFKEQ. CDR3 loop: CASSQDAASGNTGELLF. The DNA of the CDR3 is TGTGCCAGCAGCCAAGATGCCGCTAGCGGGAACACCGGGGAGCTGCTTTTT.

This clonotype was observed many times. The rearrangement uses TRBV29-1 and TRBJ2-7, with no clear D. This CDR3 has 11 amino acids. CDR1 is SQVTM, CDR2 ANQGSEA, per germline. Trimming left V 5 bases short and J 4 bases short, with 9 bases between. CDR3 nucleotide sequence: TGCAGCGTTTATCTAGAATACGAGCAGTACTTC. It codes for CSVYLEYEQYF.

The V gene is TRBV24-1, the J gene TRBJ1-5; 7 bases agree with TRBD1. The V and J ends lost 5 bases and 0 bases, in that order; junction bases with no gene match: 12. Germline V gives CDR1 KGHDR, CDR2 SFDVKD. The CDR3 has 18 amino acids. The CDR3 loop is CATSGSKQGLHSNQPQHF. The CDR3 region has the DNA TGTGCCACCAGTGGATCCAAACAGGGGCTCCATAGCAATCAGCCCCAGCATTTT.

The gene calls are TRBV19 and TRBJ1-1, with TRBD1 matching 7 bases. Germline trimming cut 7 bases from V and 0 bases from J; bases unmatched to any gene: 2. The germline gives CDR1 LNHDA, CDR2 SQIVND (reference sequence). This CDR3 has 13 amino acids. This CDR3 is CASKQGLNTEAFF. The DNA of the CDR3 is TGTGCCAGTAAACAGGGGTTGAACACTGAAGCTTTCTTT. Full variable domain (missing parts from reference TRBV19 and TRBJ1-1): DGGITQSPKYLFRKEGQNVTLSCEQNLNHDAMYWYRQDPGQGLRLIYYSQIVNDFQKGDIAEGYSVSREKKESFPLTVTSAQKNPTAFYLCASKQGLNTEAFFGQGTRLTVV.

The CDR3 coding sequence is TGTGCCAGCAGTTTGGGACTAGCGAGAGGGCCTACAGATACGCAGTATTTT. Amino acid sequence: CASSLGLARGPTDTQYF. The rearrangement joins TRBV28 to TRBJ2-3; 10 bases map to TRBD2. J gave up 3 bases and V 3 bases, and 9 bases lay outside the gene matches. This CDR3 spans 17 amino acids. Germline CDR1 MDHEN, CDR2 SYDVKM. Full variable domain (outside the CDR3, taken from reference TRBV28 and TRBJ2-3): DVKVTQSSRYLVKRTGEKVFLECVQDMDHENMFWYRQDPGLGLRLIYFSYDVKMKEKGDIPEGYSVSREKKERFSLILESASTNQTSMYLCASSLGLARGPTDTQYFGPGTRLTVL.

This clonotype was detected ten times or more. The rearrangement links TRBV30 to TRBJ2-2; no clear D gene. The germline V gene encodes CDR1 GTSNPN and CDR2 SVGIG (reference sequence). This CDR3 spans 10 amino acids. Trimming took 5 bases from V and 6 from J, leaving 4 bases between them. The CDR3 nucleotides are TGTGCCTGGGGGGCCGGGGAGCTGTTTTTT. Translating it yields CAWGAGELFF.

This clonotype has ten or more counts. The chain joins TRBV12-5 to TRBJ1-4; D remains unclear. The CDR3 totals 16 residues. The germline CDR1 and CDR2 sequences are LGHNT and FRNRAP. Trimming removed 1 base from V and 0 bases from J, with 9 bases in between. CDR3 in DNA: TGTGCTAGTGGTTTGGACACGACAACAACTAATGAAAAACTGTTTTTT. Protein sequence: CASGLDTTTTNEKLFF. The full variable domain, with the rest looked up from reference TRBV12-5 and TRBJ1-4, is DARVTQTPRHKVTEMGQEVTMRCQPILGHNTVFWYRQTMMQGLELLAYFRNRAPLDDSGMPKDRFSAEMPDATLATLKIQPSEPRDSAVYFCASGLDTTTTNEKLFFGSGTQLSVL.

This clonotype has a count of ten or more. This chain uses TRBV12-3 or TRBV12-4 with TRBJ2-7; D may be TRBD2 (5 bases). V lost 6 bases and J lost 3, with 12 bases in between. This CDR3 is 13 amino acids long. This CDR3 reads CASRETGFYEQYF. The CDR3 DNA reads TGTGCCAGCAGGGAGACGGGATTCTACGAGCAGTACTTC.

About this clonotype itself: A much bigger clone sits one base away, suggesting this may be a read error. The chain joins TRBV19 to TRBJ1-1; D gene uncertain. Germline-derived CDR1 and CDR2 are LNHDA and SQIVND (reference sequence). This CDR3 is 14 amino acids long. CDR3 sequence: CASSVENTNTEAFF. The CDR3 region has the DNA TGTGCCAGTAGTGTAGAAAACACCAACACTGAAGCTTTCTTT. The full variable domain, its missing parts supplied by reference TRBV19 and TRBJ1-1, is DGGITQSPKYLFRKEGQNVTLSCEQNLNHDAMYWYRQDPGQGLRLIYYSQIVNDFQKGDIAEGYSVSREKKESFPLTVTSAQKNPTAFYLCASSVENTNTEAFFGQGTRLTVV.

This clonotype was seen repeatedly, ten times or more. The genes are TRBV6-2 or TRBV6-3 and TRBJ2-7; 8 bases are shared with TRBD1. The CDR3 extends over 14 amino acids. Germline CDR1 MNHEY, CDR2 SVGEGT. Unmatched junction bases numbered 6, after V lost 6 bases and J lost 2 bases. CDR3 amino acids: CASSRTGSPYEQYF. DNA for the CDR3: TGTGCCAGCAGCCGGACAGGGTCCCCCTACGAGCAGTACTTC.

In the case of this clonotype: A single base separates this from a much larger clone, so it may be a read error. The J gene is TRBJ2-7, the V gene TRBV7-2, with 7 bases matching TRBD1. The CDR3 totals 14 residues. Germline CDR1 and CDR2: SGHTA and FQGNSA. The CDR3 DNA reads as TGTGCCGGCAGCCCGGGACAGATCTCCTACGAGCAGTACTTC. It is translated as CAGSPGQISYEQYF.

There are a few counts of this clonotype. A much more abundant neighbour one base away suggests this may be a read error. J is TRBJ1-3 and V is TRBV3-1; D gene ambiguous. Germline V gene sequence: CDR1 LGHDT, CDR2 YNNKEL (reference sequence). There are 14 residues in the CDR3. V gave up 5 bases and J gave up 0 bases, with 8 bases separating them. As DNA, the CDR3 is TGTGCCAGCAGCTTACCCACCTCTGGAAACACCATATATTTT. Protein: CASSLPTSGNTIYF.

Ten or more counts support this clonotype. V usage is TRBV27 and J usage is TRBJ2-1; 9 nucleotides align to TRBD2. After removal of 2 bases from V and 10 bases from J, the junction contained 15 bases not matched to a gene. The CDR3 has 17 residues. Per the germline V gene, CDR1 is MNHEY and CDR2 is SMNVEV (reference sequence). The CDR3 bases are TGTGCCAGCAGTTTAGCGGGAGGGAAGGTAGGACAACTGGAGCAGTTCTTC. Translated, it gives CASSLAGGKVGQLEQFF.

This sequence joins TRBV19 and TRBJ1-1; 10 bases align to TRBD1. The trim removed 5 bases at V and 1 base at J, leaving 4 bases unmatched. CDR3 size: 15 residues. Germline CDR1 LNHDA, CDR2 SQIVND (reference sequence). CDR3: CASSLWDRGNTEAFF. CDR3 in DNA: TGTGCCAGTAGTCTATGGGACAGGGGGAACACTGAAGCTTTCTTT. The full variable domain, with the rest looked up from reference TRBV19 and TRBJ1-1, is DGGITQSPKYLFRKEGQNVTLSCEQNLNHDAMYWYRQDPGQGLRLIYYSQIVNDFQKGDIAEGYSVSREKKESFPLTVTSAQKNPTAFYLCASSLWDRGNTEAFFGQGTRLTVV.

This clonotype was recorded many times. This rearrangement joins TRBV4-3 to TRBJ2-3; maybe TRBD2 (6 bases). Germline CDR1 is LGHNA and CDR2 is YSLEER. The CDR3 runs to 17 residues. The V and J ends lost 0 bases and 4 bases respectively, with 17 bases between them. The CDR3 nucleotides read TGCGCCAGCAGCCAAGATCCGGGGCGGGGTGGGGCAGATACGCAGTATTTT. Translated, it gives CASSQDPGRGGADTQYF.